The rows below give T cell receptor beta chains drawn from one sample of a study of T cell responses to AZD1222 COVID-19 vaccine. Clones were read by immunoSEQ multiplex PCR, and TCRdb kept only the in-frame ones, dropping some. Of about 150,000 clones listed, over 80% were seen once; the top ten hold approximately 3.6%. Specimen: peripheral blood, collected 28 days after the second AZD1222 dose. These receptors were collected from an adult who received the AZD1222 COVID-19 vaccine. CDR3s include the opening cysteine and the closing phenylalanine or tryptophan. The D gene is left open where the match is weak. The size of a clone is reported for some rows only, either as once, few or many, or as a class for expanded clones.

-	few	TRBV9	TRBJ2-1	CASSHGSNEQFF	TGTGCCAGCAGCCATGGGAGCAATGAGCAGTTCTTC
-	-	TRBV19	TRBJ1-2	CASSIRRERYGYTF	TGTGCCAGTAGTATCCGTAGAGAACGATATGGCTACACCTTC
-	-	TRBV11-2	TRBJ1-2	CASNGNNYGYTF	TGTGCCAGCAACGGGAATAACTATGGCTACACCTTC
-	-	TRBV11-2	TRBJ1-1	CASSLYAGDTEAFF	TGTGCCAGCAGCTTATACGCAGGGGACACTGAAGCTTTCTTT
-	-	TRBV15	TRBJ1-6	CATSRRGVKNSPLHF	TGTGCCACCAGCAGACGCGGAGTTAAAAATTCACCCCTCCACTTT
-	-	TRBV23-1	TRBJ2-5	CASNLQKGHQETQYF	TGCGCCAGCAACCTCCAAAAGGGACATCAAGAGACCCAGTACTTC
-	few	TRBV30	TRBJ2-3	CAWSGLSTDTQYF	TGTGCCTGGAGCGGTCTAAGCACAGATACGCAGTATTTT
TRBD2	-	TRBV3-1/TRBV3-2	TRBJ2-1	CASSQDLSGSGEQFF	TGTGCCAGCAGCCAAGATCTTAGCGGGAGCGGTGAGCAGTTCTTC
-	few	TRBV9	TRBJ1-2	CASSATTDVPYGYTF	TGTGCCAGCAGCGCAACGACAGATGTACCCTATGGCTACACCTTC
TRBD1	-	TRBV7-8	TRBJ1-6	CASSFLGQGVNSPLHF	TGTGCCAGCAGCTTCTTGGGACAGGGGGTTAATTCACCCCTCCACTTT
-	once	TRBV10-1	TRBJ2-7	CASSESWIFPTYEQYF	TGCGCCAGCAGTGAGTCGTGGATTTTCCCCACCTACGAGCAGTACTTC
-	-	TRBV3-1/TRBV3-2	TRBJ1-4	CASSPLVREKLFF	TGTGCCAGCAGCCCCCTCGTTCGTGAAAAACTGTTTTTT
TRBD1	-	TRBV27	TRBJ2-1	CASSLLRGTGKRNEQFF	TGTGCCAGCAGTTTATTGCGTGGGACAGGGAAGAGGAATGAGCAGTTCTTC
-	-	TRBV7-9	TRBJ1-1	CASSREANTEAFF	TGTGCCAGCAGCAGGGAGGCGAACACTGAAGCTTTCTTT
TRBD2	-	TRBV6-4	TRBJ2-7	CASSDAGLAGHSYEQYF	TGTGCCAGCAGTGACGCCGGACTAGCGGGGCACTCCTACGAGCAGTACTTC
-	-	TRBV6-4	TRBJ2-2	CASRPGAGLTGELFF	TGTGCCAGCAGACCCGGGGCGGGTCTTACCGGGGAGCTGTTTTTT
-	-	TRBV6-4	TRBJ1-5	CASSEGSNQPQHF	TGTGCCAGCAGTGAGGGAAGCAATCAGCCCCAGCATTTT
-	-	TRBV3-1/TRBV3-2	TRBJ1-2	CASSQDSGTQGGYTF	TGTGCCAGCAGCCAAGATTCAGGGACGCAGGGAGGCTACACCTTC
-	-	TRBV18	TRBJ1-3	CASSPTTSGNTIYF	TGTGCCAGCTCACCGACTACCTCTGGAAACACCATATATTTT
TRBD1	-	TRBV5-4	TRBJ2-7	CASSSGQGPRLYEQYF	TGTGCCAGCAGCAGCGGACAGGGACCAAGACTTTACGAGCAGTACTTC
-	-	TRBV29-1	TRBJ2-1	CRGGSGEEQFF	TGCCGAGGGGGTAGCGGAGAAGAGCAGTTCTTC
-	-	TRBV7-2	TRBJ2-3	CASSPDSLGTDTQYF	TGTGCCAGCAGCCCCGATAGCTTGGGCACAGATACGCAGTATTTT
-	-	TRBV30	TRBJ1-1	CAWSVRIATEAFF	TGTGCCTGGAGTGTCCGAATCGCAACTGAAGCTTTCTTT
-	-	TRBV9	TRBJ2-2	CASSVGGTGELFF	TGTGCCAGCAGCGTAGGAGGGACCGGGGAGCTGTTTTTT
TRBD1	-	TRBV5-1	TRBJ2-7	CASQGQGAHEQYF	TGCGCCAGCCAGGGACAGGGGGCACACGAGCAGTACTTC
TRBD2	-	TRBV19	TRBJ2-1	CASSIELAGRGSYNEQFF	TGTGCCAGTAGTATAGAACTAGCGGGCCGAGGCTCCTACAATGAGCAGTTCTTC
-	-	TRBV19	TRBJ1-2	CASSISLADYGYTF	TGTGCCAGTAGTATCTCCTTGGCGGACTATGGCTACACCTTC
-	-	TRBV5-1	TRBJ2-1	CASSLEYGYNEQFF	TGCGCCAGCAGCTTGGAATACGGATACAATGAGCAGTTCTTC
TRBD2	-	TRBV5-4	TRBJ2-3	CASSYLGTSVTDTQYF	TGTGCCAGCAGCTACCTAGGGACTAGCGTCACAGATACGCAGTATTTT
-	once	TRBV7-8	TRBJ1-2	CASSLGARLLSNYGYTF	TGTGCCAGCAGCTTAGGGGCCCGTCTACTCTCTAACTATGGCTACACCTTC
-	-	TRBV15	TRBJ1-5	CATSSGTGNQPQHF	TGTGCCACCAGCTCCGGGACCGGTAATCAGCCCCAGCATTTT
TRBD1	-	TRBV10-3	TRBJ2-5	CAISESWTGRETQYF	TGTGCCATCAGTGAGTCGTGGACAGGGAGGGAGACCCAGTACTTC